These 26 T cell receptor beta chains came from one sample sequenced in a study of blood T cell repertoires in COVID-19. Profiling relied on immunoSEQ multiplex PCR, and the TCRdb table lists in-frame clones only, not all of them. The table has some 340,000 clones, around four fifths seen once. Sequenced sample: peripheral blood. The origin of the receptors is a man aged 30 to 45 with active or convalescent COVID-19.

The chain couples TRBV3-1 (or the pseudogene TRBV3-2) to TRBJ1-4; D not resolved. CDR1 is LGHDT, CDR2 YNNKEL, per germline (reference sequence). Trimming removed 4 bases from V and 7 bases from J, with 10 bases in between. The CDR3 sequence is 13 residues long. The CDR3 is CASSRGKGEKLFF. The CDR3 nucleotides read TGTGCCAGCAGCCGAGGGAAGGGTGAAAAACTGTTTTTT.

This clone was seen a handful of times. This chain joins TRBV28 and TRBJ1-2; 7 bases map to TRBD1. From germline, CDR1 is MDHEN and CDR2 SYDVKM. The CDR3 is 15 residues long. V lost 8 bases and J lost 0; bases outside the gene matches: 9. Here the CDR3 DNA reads TGTGCCAGCCTGGGGACAGCCGGCCCTAACTATGGCTACACCTTC. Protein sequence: CASLGTAGPNYGYTF.

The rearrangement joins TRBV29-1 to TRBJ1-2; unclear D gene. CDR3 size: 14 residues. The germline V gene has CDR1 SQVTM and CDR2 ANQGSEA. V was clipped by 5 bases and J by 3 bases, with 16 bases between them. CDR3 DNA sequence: TGCAGCGTTCCGGGTCCATCCGGGGACTATGGCTACACCTTC. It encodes CSVPGPSGDYGYTF.

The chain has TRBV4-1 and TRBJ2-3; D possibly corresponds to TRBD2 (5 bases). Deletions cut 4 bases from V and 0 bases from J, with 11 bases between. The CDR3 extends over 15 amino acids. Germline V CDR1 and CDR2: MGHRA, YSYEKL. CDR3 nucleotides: TGCGCCAGCAGCCTTCTAGCACCAAGCACAGATACGCAGTATTTT. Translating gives CASSLLAPSTDTQYF.

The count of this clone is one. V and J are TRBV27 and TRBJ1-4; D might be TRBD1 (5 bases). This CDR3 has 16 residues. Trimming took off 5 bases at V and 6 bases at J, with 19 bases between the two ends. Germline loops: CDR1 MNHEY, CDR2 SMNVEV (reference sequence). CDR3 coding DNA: TGTGCCAGCAGTCCGGCCACAGGAGGGGTTTATGAAAAACTGTTTTTT. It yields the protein CASSPATGGVYEKLFF.

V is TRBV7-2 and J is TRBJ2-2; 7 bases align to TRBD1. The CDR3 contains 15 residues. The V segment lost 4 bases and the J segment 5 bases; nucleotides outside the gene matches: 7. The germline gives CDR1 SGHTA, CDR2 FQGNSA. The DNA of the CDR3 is TGTGCCAGCAGCTCCAGGGGGAGTGGGACCGGGGAGCTGTTTTTT. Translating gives CASSSRGSGTGELFF.

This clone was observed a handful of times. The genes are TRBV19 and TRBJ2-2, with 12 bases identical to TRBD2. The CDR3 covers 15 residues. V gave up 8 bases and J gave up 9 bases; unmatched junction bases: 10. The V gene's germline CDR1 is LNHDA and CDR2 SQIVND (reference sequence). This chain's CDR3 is CASGTSGGTYRELFF. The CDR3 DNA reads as TGTGCCAGTGGAACTAGCGGGGGGACCTACCGGGAGCTGTTTTTT.

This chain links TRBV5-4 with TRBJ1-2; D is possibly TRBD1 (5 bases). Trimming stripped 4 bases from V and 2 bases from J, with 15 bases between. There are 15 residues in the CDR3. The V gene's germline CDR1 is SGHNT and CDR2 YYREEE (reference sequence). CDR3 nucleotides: TGTGCCAGCAGCGCTAAAGTGACAGACAACTATGGCTACACCTTC. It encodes CASSAKVTDNYGYTF.

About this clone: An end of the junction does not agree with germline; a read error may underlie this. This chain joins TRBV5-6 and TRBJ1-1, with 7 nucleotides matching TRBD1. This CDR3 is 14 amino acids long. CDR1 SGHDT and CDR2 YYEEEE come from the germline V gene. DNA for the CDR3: TGTGCCAGCATCTTGACAGGGAGAGTCACTGAAGCTTTCTTT. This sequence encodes CASILTGRVTEAFF.

CDR3 loop: CASSQVGENEQYF. CDR3 bases: TGCGCCAGCAGCCAGGTGGGCGAGAACGAGCAGTACTTC. The V and J genes are TRBV4-1 and TRBJ2-7; D uncertain. V lost 3 bases to trimming and J lost 5 bases, with 11 bases between them. Per the germline V gene, CDR1 is MGHRA and CDR2 is YSYEKL. The CDR3 length is 13 residues.

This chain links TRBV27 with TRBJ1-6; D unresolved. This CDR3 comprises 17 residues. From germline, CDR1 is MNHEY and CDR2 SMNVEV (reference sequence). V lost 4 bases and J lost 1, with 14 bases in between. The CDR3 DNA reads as TGTGCCAGCAGTTCTAGAGCGGGCGGGTCCTATAATTCACCCCTCCACTTT. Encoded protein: CASSSRAGGSYNSPLHF.

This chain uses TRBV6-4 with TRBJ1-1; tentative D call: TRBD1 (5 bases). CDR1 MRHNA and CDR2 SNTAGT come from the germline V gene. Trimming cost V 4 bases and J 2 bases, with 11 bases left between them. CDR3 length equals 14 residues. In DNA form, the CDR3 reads TGTGCCAGCAGTGCTACAGGCGTCAACACTGAAGCTTTCTTT. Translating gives CASSATGVNTEAFF.

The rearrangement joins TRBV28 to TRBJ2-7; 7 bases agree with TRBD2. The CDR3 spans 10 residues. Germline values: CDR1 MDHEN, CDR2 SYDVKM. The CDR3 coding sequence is TGTAAAGCGGGAATCTACGAGCAGTACTTC. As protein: CKAGIYEQYF.

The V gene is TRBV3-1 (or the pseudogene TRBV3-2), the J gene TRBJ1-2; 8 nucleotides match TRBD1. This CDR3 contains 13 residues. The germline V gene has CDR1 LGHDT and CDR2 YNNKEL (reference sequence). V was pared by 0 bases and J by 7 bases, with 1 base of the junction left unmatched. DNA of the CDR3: TGTGCCAGCAGCCAAGACAGGGGGCTTGGCTACACCTTC. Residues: CASSQDRGLGYTF.

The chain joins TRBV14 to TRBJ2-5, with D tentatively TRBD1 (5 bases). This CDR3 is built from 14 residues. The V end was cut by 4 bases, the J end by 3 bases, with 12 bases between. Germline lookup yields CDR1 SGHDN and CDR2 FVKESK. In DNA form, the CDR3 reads TGTGCCAGCAGCCCGTTAGGGGCTGAAGAGACCCAGTACTTC. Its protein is CASSPLGAEETQYF. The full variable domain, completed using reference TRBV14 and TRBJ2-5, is EAGVTQFPSHSVIEKGQTVTLRCDPISGHDNLYWYRRVMGKEIKFLLHFVKESKQDESGMPNNRFLAERTGGTYSTLKVQPAELEDSGVYFCASSPLGAEETQYFGPGTRLLVL.

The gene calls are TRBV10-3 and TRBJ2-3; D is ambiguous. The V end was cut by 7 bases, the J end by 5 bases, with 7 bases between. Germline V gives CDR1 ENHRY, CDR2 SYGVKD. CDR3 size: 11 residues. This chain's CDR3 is CAIKQEDTQYF. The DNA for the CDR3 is TGTGCCATCAAGCAGGAAGATACGCAGTATTTT.

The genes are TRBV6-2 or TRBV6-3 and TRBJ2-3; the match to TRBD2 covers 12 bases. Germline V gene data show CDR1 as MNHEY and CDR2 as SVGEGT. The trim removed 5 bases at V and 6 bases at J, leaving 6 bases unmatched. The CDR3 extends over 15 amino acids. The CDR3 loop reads CASSLAGGPPDTQYF. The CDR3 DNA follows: TGTGCCAGCAGTCTAGCGGGAGGGCCCCCCGATACGCAGTATTTT.

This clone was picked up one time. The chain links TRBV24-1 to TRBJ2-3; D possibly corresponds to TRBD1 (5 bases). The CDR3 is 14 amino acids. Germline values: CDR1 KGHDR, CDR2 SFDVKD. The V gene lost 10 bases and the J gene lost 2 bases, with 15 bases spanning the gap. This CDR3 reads CATLDSLHTDTQYF. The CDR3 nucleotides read TGTGCCACTTTAGACAGTCTCCACACAGATACGCAGTATTTT.

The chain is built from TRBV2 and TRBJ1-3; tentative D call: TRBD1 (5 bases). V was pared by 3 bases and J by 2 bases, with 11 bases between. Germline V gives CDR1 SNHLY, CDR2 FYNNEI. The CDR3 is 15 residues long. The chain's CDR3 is CASSDTGGAGNTIYF. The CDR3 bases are TGTGCCAGCAGTGATACAGGCGGAGCTGGAAACACCATATATTTT.

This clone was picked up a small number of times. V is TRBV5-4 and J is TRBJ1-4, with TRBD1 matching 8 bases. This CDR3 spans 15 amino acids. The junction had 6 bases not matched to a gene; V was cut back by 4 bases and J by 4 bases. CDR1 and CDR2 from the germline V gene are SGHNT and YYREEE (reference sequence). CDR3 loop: CASSQATGDNEKLFF. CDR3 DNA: TGTGCCAGCAGCCAAGCGACAGGGGATAATGAAAAACTGTTTTTT. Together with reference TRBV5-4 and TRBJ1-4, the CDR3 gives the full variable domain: ETGVTQSPTHLIKTRGQQVTLRCSSQSGHNTVSWYQQALGQGPQFIFQYYREEENGRGNFPPRFSGLQFPNYSSELNVNALELDDSALYLCASSQATGDNEKLFFGSGTQLSVL.

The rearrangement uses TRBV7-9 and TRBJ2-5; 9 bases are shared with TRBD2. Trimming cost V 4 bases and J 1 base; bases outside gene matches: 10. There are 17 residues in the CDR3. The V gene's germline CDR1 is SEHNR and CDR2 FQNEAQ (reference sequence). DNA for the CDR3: TGTGCCAGCAGCTCCCCTATAGCGGGGGAGGGCCAAGAGACCCAGTACTTC. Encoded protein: CASSSPIAGEGQETQYF.

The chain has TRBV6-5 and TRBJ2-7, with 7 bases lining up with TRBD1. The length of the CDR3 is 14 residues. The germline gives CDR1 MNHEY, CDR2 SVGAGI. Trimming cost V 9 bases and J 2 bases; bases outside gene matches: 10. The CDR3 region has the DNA TGTGCCAGTTGGACAGGACGGGTTACCTACGAGCAGTACTTC. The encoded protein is CASWTGRVTYEQYF.

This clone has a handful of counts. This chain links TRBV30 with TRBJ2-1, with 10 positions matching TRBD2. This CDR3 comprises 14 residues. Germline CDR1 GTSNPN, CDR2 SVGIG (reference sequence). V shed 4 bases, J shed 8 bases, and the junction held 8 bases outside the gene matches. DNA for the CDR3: TGTGCCTGGACACCGGGACTAGCGACGCATGAGCAGTTCTTC. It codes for CAWTPGLATHEQFF.

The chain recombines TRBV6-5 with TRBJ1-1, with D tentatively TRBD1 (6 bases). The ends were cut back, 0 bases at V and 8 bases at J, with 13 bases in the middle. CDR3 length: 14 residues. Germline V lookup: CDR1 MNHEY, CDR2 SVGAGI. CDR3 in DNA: TGTGCCAGCAGTTACTCGGGGACACGGGGCGAAGCTTTCTTT. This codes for CASSYSGTRGEAFF.

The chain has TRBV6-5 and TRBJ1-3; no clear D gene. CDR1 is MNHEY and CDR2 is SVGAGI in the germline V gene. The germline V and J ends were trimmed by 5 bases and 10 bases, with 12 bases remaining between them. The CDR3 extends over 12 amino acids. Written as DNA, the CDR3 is TGTGCCAGCAGTCAAAGTTGGGCTACCATATATTTT. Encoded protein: CASSQSWATIYF.

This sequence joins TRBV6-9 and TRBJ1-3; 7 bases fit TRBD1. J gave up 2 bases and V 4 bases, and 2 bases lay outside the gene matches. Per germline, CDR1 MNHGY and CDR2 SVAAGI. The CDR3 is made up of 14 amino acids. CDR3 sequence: CASSSQGAGNTIYF. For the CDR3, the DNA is TGTGCCAGCAGTTCTCAGGGGGCTGGAAACACCATATATTTT.